This paragraph covers one T cell receptor beta chain sequence. The assay was immunoSEQ multiplex PCR, and TCRdb's table has in-frame clones only and misses some. The sample carries almost 250,000 clones, around 89% recorded once. V was pared by 0 bases and J by 0 bases, with 9 bases between. There are 16 residues in the CDR3. CDR1 and CDR2 (germline): SGHRS, YFSETQ. This specimen comes from a study of blood T cell repertoires in COVID-19. Study-wide background: PBMCs, B-cell-depleted T cells, or T cells were the source of the cDNA or gDNA that made up the material.

Across about two dozen US areas, participants ranged in age from 18 to 89 years. The clonotype was recovered from a woman in her thirties who had recovered from COVID-19. This chain joins TRBV5-1 and TRBJ1-4; a weak D match, TRBD1 (6 bases). The source material was PBMCs or T cells enriched from blood (not recorded which). CDR3 coding DNA: TGCGCCAGCAGCTTGGACAGGGCCGCAACTAATGAAAAACTGTTTTTT. This codes for CASSLDRAATNEKLFF.